This TCR beta chain stems from a study of Graves' ophthalmopathy and Graves' hyperthyroidism. RNA transcripts were the source from which TCR beta CDR3 regions were amplified. RT-PCR with HTBI primers came first, then second-round multiplex PCR. One entry per CDR3 protein results from TCRdb running MiXCR on the multiplex PCR reads. This sample yields over a million distinct CDR3 sequences, of which 35% to 40% are seen a single time; 11% belongs to the top ten. Regarding the study as a whole: Most expanded thyroid clonotypes above 0.001 frequency also appeared in blood.

This clonotype was counted between two and nine times. As yet, its antigen is unknown. The source material was peripheral blood or thyroid tissue (not recorded which). The receptor was isolated from an adult man with Graves' hyperthyroidism.

The CDR3 spells CASSWDGGVYEQYF. The DNA for the CDR3 is TGTGCCAGCAGTTGGGACGGTGGTGTTTACGAGCAGTACTTC. The rearrangement joins TRBV28 to TRBJ2-7; tentatively, D is TRBD1 or TRBD2 (5 bases each). There are 14 residues in the CDR3. V lost 4 bases to trimming and J lost 4 bases, with 14 bases between them. CDR1 is MDHEN and CDR2 is SYDVKM in the germline V gene.